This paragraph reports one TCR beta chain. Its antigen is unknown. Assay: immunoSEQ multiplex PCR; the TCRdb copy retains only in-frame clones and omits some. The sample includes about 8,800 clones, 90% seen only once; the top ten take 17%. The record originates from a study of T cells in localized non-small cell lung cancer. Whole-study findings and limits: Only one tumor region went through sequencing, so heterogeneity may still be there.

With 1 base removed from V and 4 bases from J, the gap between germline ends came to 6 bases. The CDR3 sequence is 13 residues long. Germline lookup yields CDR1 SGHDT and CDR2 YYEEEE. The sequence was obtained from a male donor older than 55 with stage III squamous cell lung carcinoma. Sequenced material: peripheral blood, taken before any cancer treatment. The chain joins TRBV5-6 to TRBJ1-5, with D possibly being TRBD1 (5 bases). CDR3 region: CASSLQGNQPQHF. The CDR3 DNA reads TGTGCCAGCAGCTTGCAGGGTAATCAGCCCCAGCATTTT.